This T cell receptor beta chain was sequenced in a study of cytomegalovirus exposure and HLA in healthy donors. The V end lost 4 bases, the J end lost 2 bases, and 12 bases lay between the germline ends. The CDR3 spans 14 residues. In germline, CDR1 is SGHDN, CDR2 FVKESK. The PCR employed 60 Vbeta primers together with 13 Jbeta primers. Libraries were prepared by immunoSEQ multiplex PCR; TCRdb keeps only in-frame clonotypes and omits some of them. The top ten clones hold more than 0.35% of a sample with about 180,000 clones, roughly 84% of them seen once. Sequencing was performed on PBMCs. This rearrangement joins TRBV14 to TRBJ2-7, with D possibly TRBD2 on 6 matching bases. This receptor was obtained from a boy aged 2 to 9 in good health and CMV-seronegative. DNA of the CDR3: TGTGCCAGCAGCCTAAGACTAGGCCCCTACGAGCAGTACTTC. This encodes CASSLRLGPYEQYF.